The next 18 T cell receptor beta chains were all read from a single sample in a study of CD8+ T cells in alopecia areata (dated by TCRdb to between 2017 and 2018). Library creation used the immunoSEQ multiplex PCR assay. To provide template for TCR sequencing, every sample had RNA extracted and reverse transcribed into cDNA. What TCRdb holds here is the immuneACCESS table cut down to in-frame rearrangements. Part of the clones is not present; checked against another copy, under half of the missing clones reflect an unresolved V gene, and the others are unexplained. In this sample the table shows 120,000 to 150,000 clones, around 50% of which occur a single time. Approximately 6.8% of the sample belongs to the ten largest clones. Sequenced material: CD4+ T cells sorted from blood. These TCRs come from a human donor with alopecia areata.

V usage is TRBV5-1 and J usage is TRBJ2-5, with TRBD1 identical over 7 bases. The J segment lost 3 bases and the V segment lost 3 bases, leaving 2 bases of the junction unmatched. Germline V CDR1 and CDR2: SGHRS, YFSETQ. The CDR3 totals 13 residues. For the CDR3, the DNA is TGCGCCAGCAGCTGGGGGACAGAAGAGACCCAGTACTTC. Protein product: CASSWGTEETQYF.

The genes are TRBV25-1 and TRBJ1-1; D gene ambiguous. Trimming stripped 10 bases from V and 5 bases from J, with 8 bases between. CDR3 length: 10 residues. Per germline, CDR1 MGHDK and CDR2 SYGVNS. CDR3 amino acids: CAILGTEAFF. CDR3 in DNA: TGTGCCATCTTGGGGACTGAAGCTTTCTTT.

This clone was observed a handful of times. The rearrangement links TRBV19 to TRBJ2-1, with D unresolved. The V end lost 10 bases, the J end lost 2 bases, and 15 bases lay between the germline ends. Germline V gene sequence: CDR1 LNHDA, CDR2 SQIVND (reference sequence). The CDR3 is made up of 14 amino acids. The DNA for the CDR3 is TGTGCCACAAAGGTAGCAGGAGCCTACAATGAGCAGTTCTTC. It translates to CATKVAGAYNEQFF.

The rearrangement joins TRBV5-1 to TRBJ1-1, with 7 bases lining up with TRBD1. V trimming: 2 bases; J trimming: 3 bases; junction bases outside the gene matches: 4. Looked up from germline, CDR1 is SGHRS and CDR2 is YFSETQ. The CDR3 is 14 amino acids. In DNA, the CDR3 is TGCGCCAGCAGCTTCGCAGGGGGGGACACTGAAGCTTTCTTT. Amino acids: CASSFAGGDTEAFF.

The DNA for the CDR3 is TGCAGCGGACGGGACAGGGGCTACGAGCAGTACTTC. Translation gives CSGRDRGYEQYF. The J gene is TRBJ2-7, the V gene TRBV29-1, with 10 bases matching TRBD1. J lost 3 bases, V lost 7 bases, and 3 bases had no gene match. The CDR3 is 12 residues long. Germline CDR1 SQVTM, CDR2 ANQGSEA.

The chain uses TRBV7-2 and TRBJ2-5, with D possibly being TRBD2 (5 bases). Germline CDR1 SGHTA, CDR2 FQGNSA. The CDR3 loop spans 13 amino acids. V lost 5 bases and J 7 bases, leaving 14 bases between the germline ends. CDR3 residues: CASSVLDRGTQYF. The CDR3 coding sequence is TGTGCCAGCAGCGTACTAGACCGGGGGACCCAGTACTTC.

The rearrangement links TRBV5-4 to TRBJ2-7; 7 bases are a match to TRBD2. In germline, CDR1 is SGHNT, CDR2 YYREEE (reference sequence). V lost 3 bases and J lost 8; bases outside the gene matches: 17. CDR3 length: 16 residues. CDR3 region: CASSSQAGTNPSKQYF. The CDR3 coding sequence is TGTGCCAGCAGCTCCCAGGCGGGGACTAATCCTTCAAAGCAGTACTTC.

The chain couples TRBV7-3 to TRBJ2-3; 7 positions agree with TRBD2. The CDR3 is made up of 12 amino acids. V gave up 5 bases and J gave up 9 bases; unmatched junction bases: 5. Looked up from germline, CDR1 is SGHTA and CDR2 is FQGTGA. The CDR3 region has the DNA TGTGCCAGCAGCGGGGCGCGGGGGACGCAGTATTTT. Its protein is CASSGARGTQYF.

The chain joins TRBV2 to TRBJ2-7, with D hard to call. The CDR3 covers 11 residues. V was cut by 2 bases and J by 11 bases, with 10 bases left in between. Germline loops: CDR1 SNHLY, CDR2 FYNNEI. The CDR3 reads CASSEFSSKYF. DNA for the CDR3: TGTGCCAGCAGTGAATTCTCGAGCAAGTACTTC.

The V and J genes are TRBV6-5 and TRBJ2-5, with D possibly TRBD1 on 5 matching bases. This CDR3 is 15 amino acids long. The V end was cut by 6 bases, the J end by 2 bases, with 16 bases between. Germline lookup yields CDR1 MNHEY and CDR2 SVGAGI. The CDR3, as DNA: TGTGCCAGCAGGGGTATGATGGGGCGTCAAGAGACCCAGTACTTC. It specifies CASRGMMGRQETQYF.

The chain links TRBV5-1 to TRBJ2-7; 10 bases align to TRBD2. The CDR3 length is 14 residues. After removal of 5 bases from V and 6 bases from J, the junction contained 8 bases not matched to a gene. Germline V gene sequence: CDR1 SGHRS, CDR2 YFSETQ. The CDR3 loop is CASSSSGSPLEQYF. The CDR3 DNA follows: TGCGCCAGCAGTTCTAGCGGGAGCCCCCTCGAGCAGTACTTC.

V is TRBV6-1 and J is TRBJ2-7; possible D gene TRBD1, 6 bases. CDR3 size: 15 residues. V shed 6 bases and J shed 3 bases, with 18 bases lying between them. Germline assignment: CDR1 MNHNS and CDR2 SASEGT. CDR3 loop: CASRKDRGPDYEQYF. Here the CDR3 DNA reads TGTGCCAGCAGGAAGGACAGAGGTCCGGACTACGAGCAGTACTTC.

This clone was counted only a few times. Within the sample, other DNA sequences also encode this same CDR3. V gene TRBV14 combines with J gene TRBJ2-2; D remains unclear. The CDR3 contains 13 residues. The germline V and J ends were trimmed by 1 base and 4 bases, with 4 bases remaining between them. Germline lookup yields CDR1 SGHDN and CDR2 FVKESK. The CDR3 DNA reads TGTGCCAGCAGCCAAGCCCTCACCGGGGAGCTGTTTTTT. Translation gives CASSQALTGELFF.

The V and J genes are TRBV29-1 and TRBJ1-3, with D perhaps TRBD1 (6 bases). In germline, CDR1 is SQVTM, CDR2 ANQGSEA. Deletions cut 7 bases from V and 4 bases from J, with 11 bases between. This CDR3 comprises 12 residues. CDR3 in amino acids: CSAGTSGNTIYF. As DNA, the CDR3 is TGCAGCGCTGGGACATCCGGAAACACCATATATTTT.

V gene TRBV7-3 combines with J gene TRBJ2-7; the D gene is possibly TRBD2 (7 bases). The length of the CDR3 is 15 residues. The V end lost 5 bases, the J end lost 0 bases, and 14 bases lay between the germline ends. Germline assignment: CDR1 SGHTA and CDR2 FQGTGA. The CDR3 DNA sequence: TGTGCCAGCAGCGTAGGGGGGGGCGCCTCCTACGAGCAGTACTTC. This encodes CASSVGGGASYEQYF.

This clone has more than one count but fewer than ten. The chain couples TRBV6-1 to TRBJ2-7; 8 nucleotides align to TRBD1. V dropped 4 bases and J dropped 3; count of bases not matched to a gene: 11. Germline V CDR1 and CDR2: MNHNS, SASEGT. The CDR3 runs to 16 residues. CDR3 sequence reads: CASSGQGSSPYYEQYF. Here the CDR3 DNA reads TGTGCCAGCAGTGGACAGGGGTCCTCACCCTACTACGAGCAGTACTTC.

The sample holds a few counts of this clone. V gene TRBV9 combines with J gene TRBJ1-5, with D unclear. The CDR3 consists of 14 residues. Trimming cost V 0 bases and J 1 base, with 5 bases left between them. Germline CDR1 is SGDLS and CDR2 is YYNGEE. The CDR3 DNA sequence: TGTGCCAGCAGCGTAGGGTGGAGCAATCAGCCCCAGCATTTT. Its protein is CASSVGWSNQPQHF.

CDR3 sequence (DNA): TGCAGCGTTCGCTTCGGAACTAGCGGGGAGTACGAGCAGTACTTC. As protein: CSVRFGTSGEYEQYF. This sequence joins TRBV29-1 and TRBJ2-7; 10 nucleotides match TRBD2. Germline V gives CDR1 SQVTM, CDR2 ANQGSEA. The CDR3 sequence is 15 residues long. The trim removed 5 bases at V and 4 bases at J, leaving 11 bases unmatched.